This T cell receptor beta chain was profiled in a study of blood T cells in healthy people across ages. PCR was performed a second time for about 6 to 11 cycles using a sample-barcoded 5' primer and a J-beta primer mix. In TCRdb, the 5' RACE reads were re-called with MiXCR into one record per CDR3 protein. This repertoire shows more than 800,000 distinct CDR3 sequences, around 28% found once; its top ten account for roughly 17%. Germline CDR1 reads SNHLY; CDR2 reads FYNNEI. After removal of 3 bases from V and 7 bases from J, the junction contained 6 bases not matched to a gene. CDR3 length: 15 residues.

The rearrangement links TRBV2 to TRBJ2-1; 10 bases are shared with TRBD1. The TCR was taken from a woman of 80 years or more in good health. Sequencing input: blood. The CDR3 coding sequence is TGTGCCAGCAGTGACGGGACAGGGGTTTGGAATGAGCAGTTCTTC. Translated: CASSDGTGVWNEQFF.